This is a list of T cell receptor beta chains from one sample in a study of T cell responses to AZD1222 COVID-19 vaccine. Here immunoSEQ multiplex PCR was the method, and the copy in TCRdb shows in-frame clones only, minus some. The sample lists about 140,000 clones, roughly 93% seen once, with less than 1% in the top ten. The sample in question was peripheral blood, obtained on day 0 of MenACWY control vaccination. These receptors all stem from an adult in good health. Each CDR3 is given without its conserved first and last residue.

TRBV13	TRBJ2-3	ASSLIADTQY
TRBV5-6	TRBJ1-4	ATHRQGFDEKLF
TRBV24-1	TRBJ2-1	ATSDLPPLPLSYNEQF
TRBV20-1	TRBJ2-1	SASQIYNEQF
TRBV9	TRBJ2-5	ASSVDGHPETTQY
TRBV7-3	TRBJ1-2	ASSLLAGSIYGYT
TRBV7-2	TRBJ2-1	ASSLSGRIYEQF
TRBV5-1	TRBJ2-3	ASSLDPSGANTDTQY
TRBV19	TRBJ1-5	ASTYGTRQPQH
TRBV15	TRBJ2-7	ATSRAAEGPYEQY
TRBV7-9	TRBJ1-1	ASSPEANTEAF
TRBV5-1	TRBJ2-1	ASSLSGETYNEQF
TRBV27	TRBJ1-1	ASSPTQNTEAF
TRBV3-1/TRBV3-2	TRBJ1-5	ASSQDIRPQH
TRBV19	TRBJ2-4	ASSEGGGPFFQY